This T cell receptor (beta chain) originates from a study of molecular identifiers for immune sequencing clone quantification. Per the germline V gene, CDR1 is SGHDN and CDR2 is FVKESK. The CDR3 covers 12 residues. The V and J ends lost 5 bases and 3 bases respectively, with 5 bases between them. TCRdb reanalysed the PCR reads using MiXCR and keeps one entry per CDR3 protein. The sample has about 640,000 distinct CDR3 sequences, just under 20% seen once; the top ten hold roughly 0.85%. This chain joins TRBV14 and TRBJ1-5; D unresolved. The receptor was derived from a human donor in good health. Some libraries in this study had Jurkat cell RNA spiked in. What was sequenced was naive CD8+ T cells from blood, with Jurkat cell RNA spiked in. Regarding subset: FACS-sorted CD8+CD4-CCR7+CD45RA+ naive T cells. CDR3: CASSAYNQPQHF. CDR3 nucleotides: TGTGCCAGCAGCGCTTACAATCAGCCCCAGCATTTT.